The clone carrying this T cell receptor (beta chain) was seen only a few times. These data originate in a study of T-cell reconstitution after alpha-beta-depleted transplantation in children. As it was prepared, the TCRbeta library received unique molecular identifiers. Each CDR3 protein is one row after TCRdb ran MiXCR on the PCR reads. Of some 490,000 distinct CDR3 sequences listed, under 15% are singletons. The sequence came from a human donor who donated a stem cell graft to a child with combined immunodeficiency. This material consisted of PBMCs from the stem cell graft donor, taken from the stem cell graft.

The CDR3 loop reads CASTGGSQPQHF. The CDR3 nucleotides read TGTGCCAGCACGGGGGGCAGTCAGCCCCAGCATTTT. The chain employs TRBV6-6 and TRBJ1-5, with D possibly matching TRBD1 (6 bases). Deletions cut 7 bases from V and 6 bases from J, with 10 bases between. Germline loops: CDR1 MNHNY, CDR2 SVGAGI (reference sequence). The CDR3 contains 12 residues.